The T cell receptor beta chain described here comes from a study of cytomegalovirus exposure and HLA in healthy donors. Primers included in the PCR were 60 Vbeta and 13 Jbeta primers. Clones were read by immunoSEQ multiplex PCR, and TCRdb kept only the in-frame ones, dropping some. The sample table includes 130,000 to 150,000 clones. The CDR3 consists of 11 residues. V was pared by 3 bases and J by 8 bases, with 10 bases between. CDR1 DFQATT and CDR2 SNEGSKA come from the germline V gene (reference sequence). The sample was PBMCs. The gene calls are TRBV20-1 and TRBJ1-2; D is undetermined. The sequence derives from a man aged 35 to 55 in good health and CMV-seronegative. In nucleotides, the CDR3 is TGCAGTGCTAGTCCCCTAAAAGGCTACACCTTC. Translating it yields CSASPLKGYTF.